This T cell receptor (beta chain) comes out of a study of Graves' ophthalmopathy and Graves' hyperthyroidism. Overall study results and limits: Among expanded thyroid clonotypes above 0.001 frequency, most also occurred in blood. The model forecast ophthalmopathy progression, reaching under 71% sensitivity and less than 75% specificity.

Patients were diagnosed from clinical symptoms, serum thyroxine, TRAb, thyroid ultrasound and orbital computed tomography. In its sample, this clonotype was seen many times. What it binds is not known. Germline CDR1 reads SEHNR; CDR2 reads FQNEAQ (reference sequence). V shed 3 bases, J shed 8 bases, and the junction held 8 bases outside the gene matches. CDR3 length: 14 residues. The authors amplified TCR beta CDR3 regions from RNA transcripts. HTBI primers were used in a first-round RT-PCR, which preceded a second-round multiplex PCR. TCRdb re-derived calls from the multiplex PCR reads in MiXCR, one entry per CDR3 protein. The sample comprises 300,000 or so distinct CDR3 sequences, about a sixth of which are singletons, and about 12% rests with the top ten.

The TCR originated in an adult man with Graves' ophthalmopathy. The genes are TRBV7-9 and TRBJ1-2, with TRBD1 matching over 8 bases. The sample comprised peripheral blood. CDR3 nucleotides: TGTGCCAGCAGCTTCCAGGGGGCGCACCGCGGCTACACCTTC. Amino acids: CASSFQGAHRGYTF.